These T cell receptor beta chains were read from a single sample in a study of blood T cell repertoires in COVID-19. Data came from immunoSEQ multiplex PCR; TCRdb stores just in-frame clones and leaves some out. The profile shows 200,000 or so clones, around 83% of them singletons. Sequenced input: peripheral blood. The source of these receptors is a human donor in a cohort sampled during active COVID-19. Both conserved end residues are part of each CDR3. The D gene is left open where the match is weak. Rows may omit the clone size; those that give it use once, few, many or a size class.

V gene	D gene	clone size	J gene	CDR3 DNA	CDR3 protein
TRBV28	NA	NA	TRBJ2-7	TGTGCCAGCACTTCCCACATTTACGAGCAGTACTTC	CASTSHIYEQYF
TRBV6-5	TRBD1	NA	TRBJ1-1	TGTGCCAGCAGTTACGGAGGGACAGGATCACTCGAAGCTTTCTTT	CASSYGGTGSLEAFF
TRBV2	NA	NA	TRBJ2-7	TGTGCCAGCAGGAAAAACGTGGGGCGGGAGCAGTACTTC	CASRKNVGREQYF
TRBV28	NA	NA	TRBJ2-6	TGTGCCAGCACCCCTTCGTCGAGCCCTGGGGCCAACGTCCTGACTTTC	CASTPSSSPGANVLTF
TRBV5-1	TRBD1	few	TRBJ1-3	TGCGCCAGCAGCCCACAGGGGGGTGCTGGAAACACCATATATTTT	CASSPQGGAGNTIYF
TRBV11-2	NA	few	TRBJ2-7	TGTGCCAGCAGCTTAGTGGCGCGGGAGAGGGGGAGGCAGTACTTC	CASSLVARERGRQYF
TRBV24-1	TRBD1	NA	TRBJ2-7	TGTGCCACCAGTGACCCCCGGGACAGATACGAGCAGTACTTC	CATSDPRDRYEQYF
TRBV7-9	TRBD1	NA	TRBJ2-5	TGTGCCAGCAGCCCAAGGGGGCTCGGCGAGACCCAGTACTTC	CASSPRGLGETQYF
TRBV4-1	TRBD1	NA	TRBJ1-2	TGCGCCAGCAGCCAAGAAGGACAGGGGATTCTCGGCTACACCTTC	CASSQEGQGILGYTF
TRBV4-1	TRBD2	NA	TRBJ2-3	TGCGCCAGCAGCCAGAGGCTAGCGGGAGGGTCTAGCACAGATACGCAGTATTTT	CASSQRLAGGSSTDTQYF
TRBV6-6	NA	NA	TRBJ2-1	TGTGCAGTCAGGAGGGGCAATGAGCAGTTCTTC	CAVRRGNEQFF
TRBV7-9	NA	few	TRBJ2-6	TGTGCCAGCAATAACCTCGTCCGGAGGGGGGCCAACGTCCTGACTTTC	CASNNLVRRGANVLTF
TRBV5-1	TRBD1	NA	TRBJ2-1	TGCGCCAGCAGCTTGGCCGGGACAGGCATTGGTTTTGAGCAGTTCTTC	CASSLAGTGIGFEQFF
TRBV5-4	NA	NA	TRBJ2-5	TGTGCCAGCAGCACCGGAGAGACCCAGTACTTC	CASSTGETQYF
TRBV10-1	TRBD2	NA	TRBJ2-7	TGCGCCAGCAGTGAGTCTCGGCTAGCGGGAGTTGTAGTGGACGAGCAGTACTTC	CASSESRLAGVVVDEQYF
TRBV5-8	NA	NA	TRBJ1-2	TGTGCCAGCAGCTTCCCACAGGGAGATGGCTACACCTTC	CASSFPQGDGYTF
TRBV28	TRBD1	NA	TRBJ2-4	TGTGCCAGCAGTCCGAGGACAGGGATGAACATTCAGTACTTC	CASSPRTGMNIQYF
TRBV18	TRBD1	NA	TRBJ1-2	TGTGCCAGCTCACCAGTTGACAGGGGGCCCGTACCCAACTATGGCTACACCTTC	CASSPVDRGPVPNYGYTF
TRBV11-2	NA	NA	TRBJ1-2	TGTGCCAGCAGCTCAGAGGCGGGGAACGCCGGCGGCTACACCTTC	CASSSEAGNAGGYTF
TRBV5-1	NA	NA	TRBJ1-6	TGCGCCAGCAGCTTGGAGTCAGGAAGAAATTCACCCCTCCACTTT	CASSLESGRNSPLHF
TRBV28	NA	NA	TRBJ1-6	TGTGCCAGCAGACTCGGACAGTTAAATAATTCACCCCTCCACTTT	CASRLGQLNNSPLHF
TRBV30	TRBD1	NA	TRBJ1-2	TGTGCCTGGAGCGAGGGCGGGGCAGGGGGTCGTCGCTACACCTTC	CAWSEGGAGGRRYTF